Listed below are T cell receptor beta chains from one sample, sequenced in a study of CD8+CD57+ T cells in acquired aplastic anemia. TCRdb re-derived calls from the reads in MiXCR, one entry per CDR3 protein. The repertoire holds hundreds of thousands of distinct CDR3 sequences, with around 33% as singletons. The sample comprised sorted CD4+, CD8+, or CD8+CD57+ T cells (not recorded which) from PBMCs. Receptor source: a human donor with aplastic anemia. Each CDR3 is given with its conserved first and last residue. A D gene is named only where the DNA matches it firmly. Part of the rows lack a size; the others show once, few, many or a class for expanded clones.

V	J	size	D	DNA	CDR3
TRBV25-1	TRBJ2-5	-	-	TGTGCCAGCAGTGCTTCACCGATGCAAGAGACCCAGTACTTC	CASSASPMQETQYF
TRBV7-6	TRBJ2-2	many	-	TGTGCCAGCAGTCTAATGGAGGTCGGGGAGCTGTTTTTT	CASSLMEVGELFF
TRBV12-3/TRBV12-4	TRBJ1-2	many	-	TGTGCCAGCAGTCGGGATTTTGGCTACACCTTC	CASSRDFGYTF
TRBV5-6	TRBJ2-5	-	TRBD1	TGTGCCAGCAGCTCCAACAGGGGATCGGAGACCCAGTACTTC	CASSSNRGSETQYF
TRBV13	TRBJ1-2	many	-	TGTGCCAGCAGCTTAGAAGGGGCGGCCTATGGCTACACCTTC	CASSLEGAAYGYTF
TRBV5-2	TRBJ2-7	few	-	TGTGCCAGCAACTTCCTCGGCGTCGAGTTCAGCTCCTACGAGCAGTACTTC	CASNFLGVEFSSYEQYF
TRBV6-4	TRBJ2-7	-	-	TGTGCCAGCAGTGACAGGCTTTACTACGAGCAGTACTTC	CASSDRLYYEQYF
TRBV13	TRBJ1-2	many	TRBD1	TGTGCCAGCAGCCAACGACAGGGGCAAAACTATGGCTACACCTTC	CASSQRQGQNYGYTF
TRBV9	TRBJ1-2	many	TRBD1	TGTGCCAGCAGCTCGGACCCGACAGGGAACTATGGCTACACCTTC	CASSSDPTGNYGYTF
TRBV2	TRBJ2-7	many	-	TGTGCCAGCAGTTGGACAGAGGGGTCCGAGCAGTACTTC	CASSWTEGSEQYF